These T cell receptor beta chains were read from a single sample in a study of T cell changes during pregnancy in multiple sclerosis. Produced via immunoSEQ multiplex PCR; TCRdb's table is partial and in-frame only. The repertoire consists of about 87,000 clones, with about 93% occurring once and the leading ten covering approximately 1.3%. The source was peripheral blood, collected in the third trimester of pregnancy. The source is a female donor in good health, enrolled as a control in a pregnancy study. CDR3s include the opening cysteine and the closing phenylalanine or tryptophan. The D gene is left open where the match is weak. Clone size is not always given. Where it is, it says once, few, many or a class for expanded clones.

CDR3aa: CASSKEAIWRRGTQYF
CDR3nt: TGTGCCAGCAGCAAAGAAGCCATTTGGCGAAGAGGGACCCAGTACTTC
v_gene: TRBV21-1
abundance: .
j_gene: TRBJ2-5
d_gene: .

CDR3aa: CASSLGPGQTLGTQYF
CDR3nt: TGTGCCAGCAGCTTAGGACCGGGACAGACGTTGGGGACCCAGTACTTC
v_gene: TRBV11-2
abundance: .
j_gene: TRBJ2-5
d_gene: TRBD1

CDR3aa: CASREGETQYF
CDR3nt: TGTGCCAGCAGGGAGGGAGAGACCCAGTACTTC
v_gene: TRBV2
abundance: .
j_gene: TRBJ2-5
d_gene: .

CDR3aa: CASGLDRGKDTQYF
CDR3nt: TGTGCTAGTGGTTTGGACAGGGGGAAAGATACGCAGTATTTT
v_gene: TRBV12-5
abundance: .
j_gene: TRBJ2-3
d_gene: TRBD1

CDR3aa: CASSQILVGGGRETQYF
CDR3nt: TGTGCCAGCAGCCAAATCCTTGTCGGGGGAGGGAGGGAGACCCAGTACTTC
v_gene: TRBV7-9
abundance: .
j_gene: TRBJ2-5
d_gene: TRBD2

CDR3aa: CASSRAGKGQPQHF
CDR3nt: TGTGCCAGCAGTCGTGCAGGGAAAGGTCAGCCCCAGCATTTT
v_gene: TRBV28
abundance: .
j_gene: TRBJ1-5
d_gene: .

CDR3aa: CASRRATGSTDTQYF
CDR3nt: TGTGCCAGCAGGAGGGCAACGGGATCTACAGATACGCAGTATTTT
v_gene: TRBV5-4
abundance: .
j_gene: TRBJ2-3
d_gene: .

CDR3aa: CASRTGGGQPQHF
CDR3nt: TGTGCCAGCAGGACAGGGGGCGGTCAGCCCCAGCATTTT
v_gene: TRBV2
abundance: .
j_gene: TRBJ1-5
d_gene: TRBD1

CDR3aa: CASSLGGTSGRETQYF
CDR3nt: TGCGCCAGCAGCTTAGGAGGAACCTCGGGTCGAGAGACCCAGTACTTC
v_gene: TRBV5-1
abundance: .
j_gene: TRBJ2-5
d_gene: .

CDR3aa: CASSQRDTQYF
CDR3nt: TGCGCCAGCAGCCAACGGGATACGCAGTATTTT
v_gene: TRBV4-1
abundance: .
j_gene: TRBJ2-3
d_gene: .

CDR3aa: CSGTGTGLADTQYF
CDR3nt: TGCAGCGGGACCGGGACAGGGCTCGCAGATACGCAGTATTTT
v_gene: TRBV29-1
abundance: .
j_gene: TRBJ2-3
d_gene: TRBD1

CDR3aa: CASSQARDWIDNEQFF
CDR3nt: TGCGCCAGCAGCCAAGCCCGGGACTGGATCGACAATGAGCAGTTCTTC
v_gene: TRBV4-1
abundance: .
j_gene: TRBJ2-1
d_gene: .

CDR3aa: CASAQGAFQPQHF
CDR3nt: TGTGCCAGTGCTCAGGGGGCATTTCAGCCCCAGCATTTT
v_gene: TRBV19
abundance: once
j_gene: TRBJ1-5
d_gene: TRBD1

CDR3aa: CASSPGTLSNQPQHF
CDR3nt: TGTGCCAGCAGCCCCGGGACACTTAGCAATCAGCCCCAGCATTTT
v_gene: TRBV2
abundance: .
j_gene: TRBJ1-5
d_gene: .

CDR3aa: CASSEMGRTEAFF
CDR3nt: TGTGCCAGCAGTGAAATGGGGAGGACTGAAGCTTTCTTT
v_gene: TRBV6-1
abundance: .
j_gene: TRBJ1-1
d_gene: .

CDR3aa: CASSERTGNQPQHF
CDR3nt: TGTGCCAGCAGTGAAAGGACAGGCAATCAGCCCCAGCATTTT
v_gene: TRBV2
abundance: once
j_gene: TRBJ1-5
d_gene: .

CDR3aa: CASSPGTGGGEQYF
CDR3nt: TGCGCCAGCAGCCCGGGGACAGGGGGTGGGGAGCAGTACTTC
v_gene: TRBV5-1
abundance: .
j_gene: TRBJ2-7
d_gene: TRBD1

CDR3aa: CASSLVLAGGHIFDEQFF
CDR3nt: TGTGCCAGCAGCTTAGTCCTAGCGGGAGGGCATATTTTCGATGAGCAGTTCTTC
v_gene: TRBV13
abundance: .
j_gene: TRBJ2-1
d_gene: TRBD2

CDR3aa: CASSQRTGSNTEAFF
CDR3nt: TGCGCCAGCAGCCAGAGGACAGGGTCGAACACTGAAGCTTTCTTT
v_gene: TRBV4-1
abundance: .
j_gene: TRBJ1-1
d_gene: TRBD1

CDR3aa: CASSLGIAGSTDTQYF
CDR3nt: TGCGCCAGCAGCTTGGGAATAGCGGGCTCCACAGATACGCAGTATTTT
v_gene: TRBV5-1
abundance: .
j_gene: TRBJ2-3
d_gene: TRBD2

CDR3aa: CASSTKEGLRGASGNTIYF
CDR3nt: TGTGCCAGCAGCACAAAGGAGGGGCTTCGGGGGGCCTCTGGAAACACCATATATTTT
v_gene: TRBV21-1
abundance: .
j_gene: TRBJ1-3
d_gene: .

CDR3aa: CASSLAPGGGYEQYF
CDR3nt: TGTGCCAGCAGCTTGGCACCCGGGGGGGGATACGAGCAGTACTTC
v_gene: TRBV5-8
abundance: .
j_gene: TRBJ2-7
d_gene: TRBD2

CDR3aa: CASSARGTSEYNEQFF
CDR3nt: TGTGCCAGCAGCGCTAGGGGGACTAGCGAATACAATGAGCAGTTCTTC
v_gene: TRBV9
abundance: .
j_gene: TRBJ2-1
d_gene: TRBD2

CDR3aa: CASRDGQGGFADANYGYTF
CDR3nt: TGTGCCAGCAGGGACGGACAGGGAGGTTTTGCCGACGCTAACTATGGCTACACCTTC
v_gene: TRBV27
abundance: .
j_gene: TRBJ1-2
d_gene: TRBD1

CDR3aa: CASSLGTVYEQFF
CDR3nt: TGTGCCAGCAGCTTGGGGACAGTTTATGAGCAGTTCTTC
v_gene: TRBV5-6
abundance: .
j_gene: TRBJ2-1
d_gene: .

CDR3aa: CASSLLGMGNTEAFF
CDR3nt: TGTGCCAGCAGCTTATTGGGCATGGGGAACACTGAAGCTTTCTTT
v_gene: TRBV7-8
abundance: .
j_gene: TRBJ1-1
d_gene: .

CDR3aa: CASSLLAGATETQYF
CDR3nt: TGCGCCAGCAGCTTACTAGCGGGAGCGACAGAGACCCAGTACTTC
v_gene: TRBV5-1
abundance: .
j_gene: TRBJ2-5
d_gene: TRBD2

CDR3aa: CASSSLATQETQYF
CDR3nt: TGCGCCAGCAGCTCACTAGCAACACAAGAGACCCAGTACTTC
v_gene: TRBV5-1
abundance: once
j_gene: TRBJ2-5
d_gene: .

CDR3aa: CASSFGAGVMNTEAFF
CDR3nt: TGTGCCAGCAGTTTCGGGGCAGGGGTTATGAACACTGAAGCTTTCTTT
v_gene: TRBV27
abundance: .
j_gene: TRBJ1-1
d_gene: .

CDR3aa: CASSLVGTGRFGYTF
CDR3nt: TGTGCCAGCAGTTTAGTAGGGACAGGGAGGTTTGGCTACACCTTC
v_gene: TRBV27
abundance: .
j_gene: TRBJ1-2
d_gene: TRBD1

CDR3aa: CASSLSAREVYEQYF
CDR3nt: TGTGCCAGCAGTTTATCCGCCAGGGAAGTATACGAGCAGTACTTC
v_gene: TRBV27
abundance: .
j_gene: TRBJ2-7
d_gene: .

CDR3aa: CASSPDRFPGSNQPQHF
CDR3nt: TGTGCCAGCAGTCCCGACAGGTTCCCAGGGAGCAATCAGCCCCAGCATTTT
v_gene: TRBV2
abundance: .
j_gene: TRBJ1-5
d_gene: .

CDR3aa: CASSFLSEGRRNEQFF
CDR3nt: TGTGCCAGCAGTTTCCTCTCGGAGGGGCGTAGAAATGAGCAGTTCTTC
v_gene: TRBV27
abundance: once
j_gene: TRBJ2-1
d_gene: .

CDR3aa: CASRSLAVNTGELFF
CDR3nt: TGTGCCAGCAGATCACTAGCGGTTAACACCGGGGAGCTGTTTTTT
v_gene: TRBV7-8
abundance: .
j_gene: TRBJ2-2
d_gene: TRBD2

CDR3aa: CASSISGGISGNTIYF
CDR3nt: TGTGCCAGTAGTATCTCCGGCGGCATCTCTGGAAACACCATATATTTT
v_gene: TRBV19
abundance: .
j_gene: TRBJ1-3
d_gene: .

CDR3aa: CASSKTETSGYQETQYF
CDR3nt: TGCGCCAGCAGCAAGACAGAGACTAGCGGGTACCAAGAGACCCAGTACTTC
v_gene: TRBV5-1
abundance: .
j_gene: TRBJ2-5
d_gene: TRBD2

CDR3aa: CASSQGTSGSREQFF
CDR3nt: TGTGCCAGCAGCCAAGGGACTAGCGGGAGTCGTGAGCAGTTCTTC
v_gene: TRBV14
abundance: once
j_gene: TRBJ2-1
d_gene: TRBD2

CDR3aa: CAISESTGSSGANVLTF
CDR3nt: TGTGCCATCAGTGAGTCCACGGGGAGCTCTGGGGCCAACGTCCTGACTTTC
v_gene: TRBV10-3
abundance: .
j_gene: TRBJ2-6
d_gene: .

CDR3aa: CASSTTISSYEQYF
CDR3nt: TGTGCCAGCAGCACAACTATTAGCTCCTACGAGCAGTACTTC
v_gene: TRBV6-6
abundance: .
j_gene: TRBJ2-7
d_gene: .

CDR3aa: CASSLGGLSYNEQFF
CDR3nt: TGCGCCAGCAGCTTAGGGGGTCTCTCCTACAATGAGCAGTTCTTC
v_gene: TRBV5-1
abundance: .
j_gene: TRBJ2-1
d_gene: .

CDR3aa: CASSLGPGQGQKLFF
CDR3nt: TGTGCCAGCAGCCTTGGGCCGGGACAGGGCCAAAAACTGTTTTTT
v_gene: TRBV7-7
abundance: .
j_gene: TRBJ1-4
d_gene: TRBD1

CDR3aa: CASAPGSSYNEQFF
CDR3nt: TGCGCCAGCGCGCCGGGGAGCTCCTACAATGAGCAGTTCTTC
v_gene: TRBV5-1
abundance: .
j_gene: TRBJ2-1
d_gene: .

CDR3aa: CASSEQGPMNTEAFF
CDR3nt: TGTGCCAGCAGCGAACAGGGCCCGATGAACACTGAAGCTTTCTTT
v_gene: TRBV6-4
abundance: .
j_gene: TRBJ1-1
d_gene: .

CDR3aa: CASSQIAGLAGGRTYNEQFF
CDR3nt: TGCGCCAGCAGCCAAATTGCGGGACTAGCGGGAGGTAGGACCTACAATGAGCAGTTCTTC
v_gene: TRBV4-1
abundance: once
j_gene: TRBJ2-1
d_gene: TRBD2

CDR3aa: CASGNVDSRILFF
CDR3nt: TGTGCCAGTGGGAATGTGGACAGTCGGATCCTGTTTTTT
v_gene: TRBV5-6
abundance: .
j_gene: TRBJ2-2
d_gene: .

CDR3aa: CASSDDRGPVEAFF
CDR3nt: TGTGCCAGCAGTGACGACAGGGGGCCCGTTGAAGCTTTCTTT
v_gene: TRBV2
abundance: .
j_gene: TRBJ1-1
d_gene: TRBD1

CDR3aa: CASSLETGGSYEQYF
CDR3nt: TGTGCCAGCAGCCTGGAGACAGGGGGCTCCTACGAGCAGTACTTC
v_gene: TRBV5-8
abundance: .
j_gene: TRBJ2-7
d_gene: TRBD1

CDR3aa: CASTLGGGWPIFQETQYF
CDR3nt: TGTGCCAGCACGCTGGGAGGGGGATGGCCCATCTTCCAAGAGACCCAGTACTTC
v_gene: TRBV28
abundance: .
j_gene: TRBJ2-5
d_gene: .

CDR3aa: CASSLDGSYNEQFF
CDR3nt: TGTGCCAGCAGCTTAGACGGTTCCTACAATGAGCAGTTCTTC
v_gene: TRBV7-2
abundance: .
j_gene: TRBJ2-1
d_gene: .

CDR3aa: CASSYSGQGAEAFF
CDR3nt: TGTGCCAGCAGTTACTCAGGACAGGGCGCTGAAGCTTTCTTT
v_gene: TRBV6-5
abundance: once
j_gene: TRBJ1-1
d_gene: TRBD1